This T cell receptor (beta chain) was sequenced for a study of CD8 T cells in ankylosing spondylitis. MiXCR, applied by TCRdb to the 5' RACE reads, yields one record per CDR3 protein. The data show 150,000 or so distinct CDR3 sequences, around 18% seen once. The CDR3 has 17 residues. Germline V gene sequence: CDR1 MGHRA, CDR2 YSYEKL. V was clipped by 2 bases and J by 4 bases, with 19 bases between them. This clonotype was detected a few times. The sequence came from a male donor with ankylosing spondylitis or in good health (not recorded which). Sequencing input: blood, either unsorted or a sorted T cell fraction (not recorded which). This rearrangement joins TRBV4-1 to TRBJ2-3; perhaps TRBD1 as D (6 bases). The CDR3 region is CASSQWTGTHTSDTQYF. The CDR3 coding sequence is TGCGCCAGCAGCCAATGGACCGGGACACACACATCAGATACGCAGTATTTT.